Reported below is one T cell receptor (beta chain). Repertoires were generated with immunoSEQ multiplex PCR, while TCRdb's copy carries only in-frame clones and drops some. The sample lists 300,000 to 400,000 clones, approximately 83% occurring once. These data originate in a study of blood T cell repertoires in COVID-19. From germline, CDR1 is SGHAT and CDR2 FQNNGV. The ends lost 0 bases at V and 4 bases at J; junction bases unmatched: 7. The CDR3 runs 17 residues. The sample comprised PBMCs or T cells enriched from blood (not recorded which). This TCR derives from a woman in her forties with acute COVID-19. This chain connects TRBV11-2 to TRBJ2-7; 12 bases map to TRBD2. CDR3 DNA: TGTGCCAGCAGCTTAGATTTCGCTGGGACTAGCGGGTACGAGCAGTACTTC. It specifies CASSLDFAGTSGYEQYF.